This T cell receptor (beta chain) was identified during a study of read filtering for tumor transcriptome and immune sequencing. Study context: TCR-mapped reads were about 4 to 11 million with IR-seq versus roughly 80 to 1,300 with RNA-seq. Findings and limits, study-wide: IR-seq captured clonotypes deeper and more reliably than RNA-seq.

This clonotype was seen repeatedly, ten times or more. Its antigen is unknown. This library used 300 to 500 ng RNA and molecular barcoded adaptors spanning alpha/delta and beta/gamma chains. TCRdb re-analysed the reads in MiXCR, keeping a single row per CDR3 protein. The top ten hold 40% to 55% of the sample, which has 20,000 to 30,000 distinct CDR3 sequences, 22% seen once. Sequenced sample: a population of CD138-negative cells sorted from bone marrow. The receptor was derived from a donor at least 40 years old with multiple myeloma.

CDR3: CSALGGIAEAFF. The CDR3 nucleotides are TGCAGTGCCCTCGGCGGGATTGCTGAAGCTTTCTTT. The chain recombines TRBV20-1 with TRBJ1-1; D uncertain. This CDR3 spans 12 amino acids. The germline V gene encodes CDR1 DFQATT and CDR2 SNEGSKA (reference sequence). V lost 6 bases and J lost 6, with 14 bases in between.